This entry lists 21 T cell receptor beta chains sequenced from one sample in a study of T cells in women clearing cervical HPV infection. Libraries were prepared by immunoSEQ multiplex PCR; TCRdb keeps only in-frame clonotypes and omits some of them. The sample has about 15,000 clones, and its top ten clones hold 7.6%. The source material was blood buffy coat. The receptors originated from a woman aged 18 to 75 with a cervical HPV16 infection that either progressed to CIN3+ or cleared (not recorded which).

Points on this clone: Read data end 3 residues before the CDR3 end; the end is taken from the germline J gene. The chain joins TRBV7-8 to TRBJ1-2; no reliable D call. The CDR3 totals 15 residues. The germline V gene has CDR1 SGHVS and CDR2 FQNEAQ. This CDR3 reads CASSLGAGLAYDYTF. The CDR3 bases that were read are TGTGCCAGCAGCTTAGGCGCAGGACTAGCCTACGAC.

With regard to this clone: The CDR3 end falls 3 residues outside the read, so it is completed with the germline J gene. The J gene is TRBJ2-3, the V gene TRBV19; D unresolved. CDR1 is LNHDA and CDR2 is SQIVND in the germline V gene (reference sequence). CDR3 size: 16 residues. The CDR3 DNA, read in part, is TGTGCCAGTAGTATAATTTGGGCGACCCTCCAAGAGGCG. It yields the protein CASSIIWATLQEA. The CDR3 in its entirety is CASSIIWATLQEAQYF.

On this clone itself: The read terminates 3 residues ahead of where the CDR3 ends, so the germline J gene completes it. This chain connects TRBV11-2 to TRBJ2-7, with TRBD2 matching over 9 bases. CDR3 length: 15 residues. V lost 5 bases to trimming and J lost 0 bases; unmatched junction nucleotides: 5. From germline, CDR1 is SGHAT and CDR2 FQNNGV. CDR3 sequence reads: CASSQQRGVSYEQYF. Incomplete CDR3 DNA: TGTGCCAGCAGCCAGCAGCGGGGGGTCTCCTACGAG.

With respect to this clone: The read ends 3 residues shy of where the CDR3 ends; the end is completed using the germline J gene. This chain links TRBV6-2 or TRBV6-3 with TRBJ2-7; 7 positions agree with TRBD1. V dropped 5 bases and J dropped 2; count of bases not matched to a gene: 3. Germline CDR1 and CDR2: MNHEY and SVGEGT. The CDR3 loop spans 13 amino acids. The part of the CDR3 DNA that was read is TGTGCCAGCAGTGGGACAGTAACCTACGAG. Protein sequence: CASSGTVTYE. The whole CDR3 is CASSGTVTYEQYF.

Concerning this clone itself: The read gets to within 3 residues of the CDR3 end, and the germline J gene fills in the rest. V gene TRBV4-1 combines with J gene TRBJ2-1; possible D gene TRBD2, 8 bases. The CDR3 length is 17 residues. CDR1 and CDR2 from the germline V gene are MGHRA and YSYEKL. Between the trimmed V and J ends, which lost 3 bases and 2 bases, there was a span of 17 bases. CDR3 DNA, as far as it was read: TGCGCCAGCAGCCATAGGGGGCTAGCGGGTACCTACAATGAG. Residues: CASSHRGLAGTYNE. The whole CDR3 sequence is CASSHRGLAGTYNEQFF.

A word on this clone: A junction boundary mismatches the germline segment, possibly from a read error. Read sequence stops 3 residues before the CDR3 end, and the germline J gene provides the missing end. The V call is TRBV4-2, the J call TRBJ1-2, with D perhaps matching TRBD1 (6 bases). This CDR3 contains 16 residues. Germline V gives CDR1 LGHNA, CDR2 YNFKEQ. The CDR3: CASSQQGQISNYGYTF. The part of the CDR3 DNA that was read is TGCGCCAGCAGCCAACAAGGACAGATATCTAACTATGGC.

Remarks on this clone: The read gets to within 3 residues of the CDR3 end, and the germline J gene fills in the rest. This sequence joins TRBV11-2 and TRBJ2-1; 7 positions match TRBD1. This CDR3 contains 12 residues. V was pared by 6 bases and J by 6 bases, with 2 bases of the junction left unmatched. Germline CDR1 reads SGHAT; CDR2 reads FQNNGV. Partial CDR3 DNA: TGTGCCAGCAGACACAGGGGCAATGAG. This encodes CASRHRGNE. The full CDR3 protein reads CASRHRGNEQFF. The full variable domain, rest sourced from reference TRBV11-2 and TRBJ2-1, is EAGVAQSPRYKIIEKRQSVAFWCNPISGHATLYWYQQILGQGPKLLIQFQNNGVVDDSQLPKDRFSAERLKGVDSTLKIQPAKLEDSAVYLCASRHRGNEQFFGPGTRLTVL.

With respect to this clone: Read sequence stops 3 residues before the CDR3 end, and the germline J gene provides the missing end. The chain combines TRBV14 with TRBJ2-4; 11 nucleotides align to TRBD2. CDR3 length: 18 residues. The germline CDR1 and CDR2 sequences are SGHDN and FVKESK. V dropped 4 bases and J dropped 4; count of bases not matched to a gene: 12. Incomplete CDR3 DNA: TGTGCCAGCAGCCGAGGGGTTTTACTAGCGGGAGTAAAAAACATT. It encodes CASSRGVLLAGVKNI. The CDR3 as a whole reads CASSRGVLLAGVKNIQYF.

About this clone itself: The observed sequence ends 3 residues before the CDR3 terminus, with the missing tail filled in from the germline J gene. The same CDR3 also results from other DNA sequences found in this sample. The rearrangement links TRBV6-1 to TRBJ1-2; perhaps TRBD1 as D (5 bases). V was pared by 3 bases and J by 4 bases, with 9 bases between. Germline V gene sequence: CDR1 MNHNS, CDR2 SASEGT. This CDR3 region has 13 residues. The CDR3 DNA, read in part, is TGTGCCAGCAGTGACAGGGTCGGCTATGGC. The encoded protein is CASSDRVGYG. The entire CDR3 protein is CASSDRVGYGYTF.

The CDR3 region is CASSIGTGDYGYTF. The sequenced part of the CDR3 DNA is TGTGCCAGTAGTATCGGGACTGGGGACTATGGC. The chain joins TRBV19 to TRBJ1-2, with a possible D match to TRBD1 (5 bases). The DNA ends 3 residues before the CDR3 does, and the rest of the CDR3 is filled in from the germline J gene. Germline V gene lookup returns CDR1 LNHDA and CDR2 SQIVND (reference sequence). The CDR3 covers 14 residues. Trimming stripped 3 bases from V and 3 bases from J, with 11 bases between. The variable domain in full, with the rest retrieved from reference TRBV19 and TRBJ1-2, is DGGITQSPKYLFRKEGQNVTLSCEQNLNHDAMYWYRQDPGQGLRLIYYSQIVNDFQKGDIAEGYSVSREKKESFPLTVTSAQKNPTAFYLCASSIGTGDYGYTFGSGTRLTVV.

As concerns this clone: Other DNA sequences within the sample encode an identical CDR3. Partial CDR3 DNA: TGTGCCAGCAGCCAACAATCGACAGGGCCTGGAAACACC. Amino acid sequence: CASSQQSTGPGNT. The whole CDR3 region reads CASSQQSTGPGNTIYF. The rearrangement joins TRBV7-6 to TRBJ1-3; 7 bases map to TRBD1. The read stops 3 residues short of the end of the CDR3; the missing end is completed from the germline J gene. The CDR3 runs to 16 residues. Trimming cost V 5 bases and J 2 bases; bases outside gene matches: 9. CDR1 is SGHVS and CDR2 is FNYEAQ in the germline V gene.

Notes on this clone: From the germline J gene comes the end of the CDR3, since the read stops 3 residues before it. The V and J genes are TRBV20-1 and TRBJ2-7; perhaps TRBD1 as D (6 bases). Germline V gene lookup returns CDR1 DFQATT and CDR2 SNEGSKA (reference sequence). Trimming pared 5 bases from V and 3 bases from J, leaving 8 bases between. CDR3 length: 11 amino acids. Partial CDR3 DNA: TGCAGTGCTGCGGACAGCTACGAG. Residues: CSAADSYE. The full-length CDR3 reads as CSAADSYEQYF.

Note on this clone: The read halts 3 residues ahead of the CDR3 end, with the missing end drawn from the germline J gene. The chain joins TRBV12-3 or TRBV12-4 to TRBJ2-1, with 9 bases fitting TRBD2. The CDR3 is 15 amino acids. Germline trimming cut 8 bases from V and 7 bases from J; bases unmatched to any gene: 12. The covered CDR3 bases are TGTGCCAGCGCCACCCGCGGGGGGGCGATAAATGAG. Encoded protein: CASATRGGAINE. The full CDR3 protein is CASATRGGAINEQFF.

A word on this clone: The read falls 3 residues short of the CDR3 end, and the missing part is taken from the germline J gene. The rearrangement joins TRBV28 to TRBJ2-7; TRBD2 matches at 9 bases. This CDR3 is built from 15 residues. Germline CDR1 and CDR2: MDHEN and SYDVKM. Losses at the gene ends were 1 base for V and 3 bases for J; bases not matched to a gene: 4. The CDR3: CASSLFGTSNYEQYF. CDR3 DNA, as far as it was read: TGTGCCAGCAGTTTATTCGGGACTAGCAACTACGAG.

About this clone itself: The read finishes 3 residues shy of the CDR3 end, and the germline J gene is used to complete it. This rearrangement joins TRBV5-1 to TRBJ2-3, with D possibly being TRBD2 (6 bases). V shed 0 bases and J shed 2 bases, with 10 bases lying between them. The germline gives CDR1 SGHRS, CDR2 YFSETQ. This CDR3 is built from 15 residues. CDR3 residues: CASSLAAGTTDTQYF. The part of the CDR3 DNA that was read is TGCGCCAGCAGCTTGGCCGCGGGAACCACAGATACG.

This clone is called medium-sized based on its frequency. The CDR3 sequence: CASSKNSGPNIQYF. The DNA read from the CDR3 is TGTGCCAGCAGCAAGAATAGCGGCCCAAACATT. J is TRBJ2-4 and V is TRBV2, with a weak D call TRBD2 (6 bases). The read ends 3 residues shy of where the CDR3 ends; the end is completed using the germline J gene. The germline V gene has CDR1 SNHLY and CDR2 FYNNEI. The CDR3 consists of 14 residues. V dropped 6 bases and J dropped 6 bases, with 15 bases sitting between them. The full variable domain, rest sourced from reference TRBV2 and TRBJ2-4, is EPEVTQTPSHQVTQMGQEVILRCVPISNHLYFYWYRQILGQKVEFLVSFYNNEISEKSEIFDDQFSVERPDGSNFTLKIRSTKLEDSAMYFCASSKNSGPNIQYFGAGTRLSVL.

Regarding this clone: The CDR3 extends 3 residues past the end of the read, so its final part is completed from the germline J gene. The rearrangement links TRBV7-2 to TRBJ1-1, with TRBD1 identical over 8 bases. CDR3 length: 13 amino acids. Germline trimming cut 5 bases from V and 5 bases from J; bases unmatched to any gene: 4. Germline V CDR1 and CDR2: SGHTA, FQGNSA. The CDR3 is CASSITGGTEAFF. The covered CDR3 bases are TGTGCCAGCAGCATTACAGGGGGAACTGAA.

On this clone: The read terminates 3 residues before the CDR3 end, so the remaining end is supplied by the germline J gene. The genes are TRBV20-1 and TRBJ2-3, with 9 bases fitting TRBD2. V shed 3 bases and J 6 bases; nucleotides not matched to a gene: 7. Germline V gene sequence: CDR1 DFQATT, CDR2 SNEGSKA (reference sequence). The CDR3 runs 14 residues. The sequenced part of the CDR3 DNA is TGCAGTGCTAGTGGTAGCGGGAGTTTTGATACG. Encoded protein: CSASGSGSFDT. The whole CDR3 protein reads CSASGSGSFDTQYF.

Of note for this clone: The read ends 3 residues early relative to the CDR3; the germline J gene fills the gap. This chain uses TRBV13 with TRBJ1-2; no definite D call. Germline values: CDR1 PRHDT, CDR2 FYEKMQ (reference sequence). This CDR3 is built from 14 residues. The CDR3 is CASSLVLDRNDYTF. The sequenced part of the CDR3 DNA is TGTGCCAGCAGCTTAGTACTAGATAGGAATGAC.

About this clone: The read ends 3 residues shy of where the CDR3 ends; the end is completed using the germline J gene. The V call is TRBV7-3, the J call TRBJ1-1; D possibly corresponds to TRBD1 (6 bases). V lost 5 bases and J 2 bases, leaving 9 bases between the germline ends. Germline CDR1 is SGHTA and CDR2 is FQGTGA. This CDR3 is built from 13 residues. The CDR3 here is CASSEGGNTEAFF. CDR3 DNA, as far as it was read: TGTGCCAGCAGCGAAGGGGGAAACACTGAA.

Turning to this clone: The CDR3 goes on 3 residues after the read ends, and that part is filled in from the germline J gene. The chain is built from TRBV7-6 and TRBJ2-3; 11 bases map to TRBD1. This CDR3 is built from 15 residues. Germline V gene lookup returns CDR1 SGHVS and CDR2 FNYEAQ. The J segment lost 6 bases and the V segment lost 5 bases, leaving 7 bases of the junction unmatched. The DNA read from the CDR3 is TGTGCCAGCAGCCCAGGACAGGGGGCGCGTGATACG. Its protein product is CASSPGQGARDT. The full-length CDR3 reads as CASSPGQGARDTQYF.